This T cell receptor beta chain was recovered during a study of CD8+ T cells in alopecia areata. Extracted RNA was reverse transcribed, and the resulting cDNA served as sequencing template. Profiled with immunoSEQ multiplex PCR; TCRdb holds only in-frame clones, not every one. Of about 140,000 clones listed, around 60% are singletons. This clone was detected once. Trimming took 5 bases from V and 7 from J; bases not matched to a gene: 5. The CDR3 has 13 amino acids. Germline V gene lookup returns CDR1 SGHTA and CDR2 FQGNSA. This TCR was recovered from a human donor with alopecia areata. J is TRBJ1-1 and V is TRBV7-2; 9 positions match TRBD1. Sequenced here: CD4+ T cells sorted from blood, sampled at week 0. DNA for the CDR3: TGTGCCAGCAGCGGGGGGACAGGGCGTGAAGCTTTCTTT. Its translation: CASSGGTGREAFF.